The 17 T cell receptor beta chains below all came from one sample that was sequenced in a study of lymphopenia after photon versus proton radiotherapy. TCRdb keeps only in-frame clones here, not all; method: immunoSEQ multiplex PCR. Of 75,000 or so clones detected, 80% to 90% appear once; the ten largest clones hold 1.2% to 1.5%. The material was peripheral blood, obtained from a patient treated with proton-based radiotherapy. These receptor sequences come from a man aged 60-69 years with pancreatic cancer.

In regard to this clone: Distinct nucleotide sequences in the sample also encode this CDR3. V and J are TRBV28 and TRBJ1-5; possibly TRBD1 for D (6 bases). V shed 6 bases and J shed 0 bases, with 9 bases lying between them. The germline V gene encodes CDR1 MDHEN and CDR2 SYDVKM. The CDR3 has 14 residues. CDR3 coding DNA: TGTGCCAGCAGCCGGGACAATAGCAATCAGCCCCAGCATTTT. Translation gives CASSRDNSNQPQHF.

This clone was detected only a few times. This rearrangement joins TRBV18 to TRBJ2-1; TRBD1 aligns across 8 bases. The length of the CDR3 is 14 residues. The trim removed 5 bases at V and 6 bases at J, leaving 6 bases unmatched. Germline V gene data show CDR1 as KGHSH and CDR2 as LQKENI. CDR3 in amino acids: CASSADRVSNEQFF. CDR3 bases: TGTGCCAGCTCAGCGGACAGGGTTTCCAATGAGCAGTTCTTC. Together with reference TRBV18 and TRBJ2-1, the CDR3 gives the full variable domain: NAGVMQNPRHLVRRRGQEARLRCSPMKGHSHVYWYRQLPEEGLKFMVYLQKENIIDESGMPKERFSAEFPKEGPSILRIQQVVRGDSAAYFCASSADRVSNEQFFGPGTRLTVL.

This clone showed up just a few times. This rearrangement joins TRBV27 to TRBJ1-2; TRBD1 matches at 7 bases. Germline lookup yields CDR1 MNHEY and CDR2 SMNVEV (reference sequence). This CDR3 is 12 amino acids long. The V segment lost 11 bases and the J segment 8 bases; nucleotides outside the gene matches: 11. CDR3 sequence reads: CASGEGARGYTF. The CDR3 bases are TGTGCCTCAGGTGAGGGGGCTCGAGGCTACACCTTC.

V is TRBV27 and J is TRBJ2-4, with D perhaps TRBD2 (5 bases). V gave up 3 bases and J gave up 10 bases, with 13 bases separating them. The CDR3 is 13 amino acids. Germline-derived CDR1 and CDR2 are MNHEY and SMNVEV (reference sequence). For the CDR3, the DNA is TGTGCCAGCAGTTTCGACGGGGATGGTATTCAGTACTTC. This translates into CASSFDGDGIQYF.

The chain recombines TRBV5-6 with TRBJ1-5; TRBD1 is a possible D gene (6 bases). Trimming cost V 5 bases and J 4 bases, with 16 bases left between them. The germline CDR1 and CDR2 sequences are SGHDT and YYEEEE. This CDR3 region has 15 residues. The CDR3 is CASSSGQPLNQPQHF. The CDR3 DNA reads TGTGCCAGCAGTTCCGGACAGCCCCTTAATCAGCCCCAGCATTTT.

The rearrangement uses TRBV7-9 and TRBJ2-7; D is perhaps TRBD1 or TRBD2 (6 bases each). The germline V gene encodes CDR1 SEHNR and CDR2 FQNEAQ (reference sequence). This CDR3 contains 15 residues. V dropped 5 bases and J dropped 5 bases, with 19 bases sitting between them. The CDR3 protein is CASSPQGGILDEQYF. CDR3 in DNA: TGTGCCAGCAGCCCACAAGGGGGGATCTTGGACGAGCAGTACTTC.

This chain connects TRBV7-8 to TRBJ1-5, with a weak D call TRBD1 (5 bases). The CDR3 runs 18 residues. Germline CDR1 SGHVS, CDR2 FQNEAQ. The V gene lost 0 bases and the J gene lost 1 base, with 16 bases spanning the gap. In DNA form, the CDR3 reads TGTGCCAGCAGCTTAGCGTACCAGGGTATGGGGAGCAATCAGCCCCAGCATTTT. Its translation: CASSLAYQGMGSNQPQHF.

The chain has TRBV5-5 and TRBJ2-3; 12 bases agree with TRBD2. Germline CDR1 SGHKS, CDR2 YYEKEE (reference sequence). V was pared by 5 bases and J by 8 bases, with 6 bases of the junction left unmatched. CDR3 length: 14 residues. This CDR3 reads CASRQGLAGGTQYF. The CDR3 region has the DNA TGTGCCAGCAGACAGGGACTAGCGGGTGGTACGCAGTATTTT.

The chain combines TRBV7-8 with TRBJ2-5, with TRBD2 matching over 13 bases. J was trimmed by 5 bases and V by 4 bases; bases with no gene match: 7. Germline V gives CDR1 SGHVS, CDR2 FQNEAQ. This CDR3 has 16 amino acids. CDR3 residues: CASSSRTSGRGETQYF. DNA of the CDR3: TGTGCCAGCAGCTCAAGGACTAGCGGGAGAGGGGAGACCCAGTACTTC.

The V call is TRBV4-1, the J call TRBJ2-5; TRBD1 might be the D (6 bases). This CDR3 is built from 14 residues. The germline CDR1 and CDR2 sequences are MGHRA and YSYEKL. Trimming pared 1 base from V and 5 bases from J, leaving 11 bases between. The CDR3 protein is CASSQAGAWETQYF. CDR3 nucleotides: TGCGCCAGCAGCCAAGCAGGGGCGTGGGAGACCCAGTACTTC.

This chain links TRBV30 with TRBJ1-5, with unresolved D. The CDR3 totals 14 residues. The germline V gene has CDR1 GTSNPN and CDR2 SVGIG (reference sequence). V lost 1 base and J lost 1, with 8 bases in between. CDR3 sequence reads: CAWSAAASNQPQHF. The CDR3 bases are TGTGCCTGGAGTGCCGCCGCGAGCAATCAGCCCCAGCATTTT. Full variable domain (missing parts from reference TRBV30 and TRBJ1-5): SQTIHQWPATLVQPVGSPLSLECTVEGTSNPNLYWYRQAAGRGLQLLFYSVGIGQISSEVPQNLSASRPQDRQFILSSKKLLLSDSGFYLCAWSAAASNQPQHFGDGTRLSIL.

The V and J genes are TRBV7-2 and TRBJ2-1; 7 bases are a match to TRBD2. There are 14 residues in the CDR3. Germline V gene sequence: CDR1 SGHTA, CDR2 FQGNSA. V gave up 1 base and J gave up 9 bases; unmatched junction bases: 6. The CDR3 reads CASSLVREVGEQFF. The CDR3, as DNA: TGTGCCAGCAGCTTAGTACGGGAGGTAGGTGAGCAGTTCTTC. Drawing the rest from reference TRBV7-2 and TRBJ2-1, the complete variable domain is GAGVSQSPSNKVTEKGKDVELRCDPISGHTALYWYRQSLGQGLEFLIYFQGNSAPDKSGLPSDRFSAERTGGSVSTLTIQRTQQEDSAVYLCASSLVREVGEQFFGPGTRLTVL.

The CDR3 nucleotides read TGCGCCAGCAGCCAAGAACCTACGCAGGGGGTGAGCTCTGGAAACACCATATATTTT. It encodes CASSQEPTQGVSSGNTIYF. The chain carries TRBV4-3 and TRBJ1-3; 7 nucleotides align to TRBD1. The germline V gene has CDR1 LGHNA and CDR2 YSLEER. The CDR3 runs 19 residues. The trim removed 0 bases at V and 0 bases at J, leaving 11 bases unmatched.

The rearrangement joins TRBV7-2 to TRBJ1-5; the D is unclear. CDR1 and CDR2 from the germline V gene are SGHTA and FQGNSA. Trimming stripped 0 bases from V and 1 base from J, with 4 bases between. This CDR3 contains 14 residues. CDR3 bases: TGTGCCAGCAGCTTAGCTGGGAGCAATCAGCCCCAGCATTTT. Protein sequence: CASSLAGSNQPQHF.

CDR3 region: CASSLQVAYEQYF. In DNA, the CDR3 is TGTGCCAGCAGCTTACAGGTGGCCTACGAGCAGTACTTC. This chain links TRBV7-2 with TRBJ2-7; no reliable D call. Trimming left V 2 bases short and J 2 bases short, with 7 bases between. From germline, CDR1 is SGHTA and CDR2 FQGNSA. The CDR3 spans 13 residues.

This rearrangement joins TRBV5-1 to TRBJ2-5; tentative D call: TRBD2 (5 bases). V gave up 3 bases and J gave up 3 bases, with 12 bases separating them. CDR1 and CDR2 (germline): SGHRS, YFSETQ. The CDR3 extends over 14 amino acids. The CDR3 coding sequence is TGCGCCAGCAGCTCTTCCGGGGTGGAAGAGACCCAGTACTTC. Protein product: CASSSSGVEETQYF.

The V and J genes are TRBV5-8 and TRBJ1-6; D ambiguous. V lost 4 bases, J lost 9 bases, and 11 bases lay in between. Germline-derived CDR1 and CDR2 are SGHTS and YDEGEE. The CDR3 consists of 13 residues. CDR3 DNA sequence: TGTGCCAGCAGCCCAGATGGCGCTTCACCCCTCCACTTT. Its protein is CASSPDGASPLHF.